The 27 T cell receptor beta chains below come from one sample, sequenced in a study of CD8+CD57+ T cells in acquired aplastic anemia. All sequencing subjects had displayed CD8+CD57+ cell expansion on flow cytometry. Genomic DNA provided the template from which TCR beta VDJ and CDR3 profiles were obtained. MiXCR, run by TCRdb on the reads, gives a single entry per CDR3 protein. The table records just over 450,000 distinct CDR3 sequences, around 32% of them present only once. Specimen: sorted CD4+, CD8+, or CD8+CD57+ T cells (not recorded which) from PBMCs. Receptor source: a human donor with aplastic anemia.

The CDR3 here is CASRSRDTSNYGYTF. CDR3 sequence (DNA): TGTGCCAGCAGATCCCGGGACACCTCTAACTATGGCTACACCTTC. The V call is TRBV9, the J call TRBJ1-2; D possibly corresponds to TRBD1 (6 bases). The CDR3 runs to 15 residues. CDR1 SGDLS and CDR2 YYNGEE come from the germline V gene. Trimming pared 5 bases from V and 0 bases from J, leaving 14 bases between.

This clonotype has ten or more counts. The rearrangement joins TRBV20-1 to TRBJ2-3, with 8 bases lining up with TRBD1. The junction had 6 bases not matched to a gene; V was cut back by 3 bases and J by 1 base. The CDR3 length is 15 residues. Germline CDR1 DFQATT, CDR2 SNEGSKA (reference sequence). The CDR3 DNA sequence: TGCAGTGCTAGCTGGTTGACAGGGGGCACAGATACGCAGTATTTT. The encoded protein is CSASWLTGGTDTQYF.

This clonotype is a singleton in its sample. The V call is TRBV24-1, the J call TRBJ1-6; 9 bases align to TRBD1. The CDR3 loop spans 14 amino acids. Germline loops: CDR1 KGHDR, CDR2 SFDVKD. The trim removed 7 bases at V and 7 bases at J, leaving 4 bases unmatched. The CDR3 coding sequence is TGTGCCACCAGAGGGACAGGGCTGAATTCACCCCTCCACTTT. It codes for CATRGTGLNSPLHF.

The rearrangement uses TRBV19 and TRBJ2-2, with TRBD1 matching 7 bases. Germline CDR1 is LNHDA and CDR2 is SQIVND (reference sequence). V shed 4 bases and J 1 base; nucleotides not matched to a gene: 9. This CDR3 has 17 residues. CDR3 sequence reads: CASSKSSAGGNTGELFF. Written as DNA, the CDR3 is TGTGCCAGTAGTAAGTCCTCGGCAGGGGGGAACACCGGGGAGCTGTTTTTT.

In this sample, this clonotype turned up a few times. The CDR3 DNA sequence: TGTGCCAGCAGTTTTTTAAGCGAGCAGTACTTC. Translating it yields CASSFLSEQYF. The rearrangement joins TRBV12-3 or TRBV12-4 to TRBJ2-7; D is ambiguous. This CDR3 spans 11 amino acids. Trimming cost V 3 bases and J 6 bases, with 6 bases left between them.

The chain uses TRBV24-1 and TRBJ2-1, with 10 bases that match TRBD2. Looked up from germline, CDR1 is KGHDR and CDR2 is SFDVKD. Unmatched junction bases numbered 3, after V lost 1 base and J lost 7 bases. This CDR3 comprises 15 residues. The CDR3 here is CATSDFLAGVNEQFF. The CDR3 DNA reads TGTGCCACCAGTGATTTTCTAGCGGGAGTAAATGAGCAGTTCTTC.

This clonotype was picked up a small number of times. This CDR3 is CASSYGGVQAFF. Here the CDR3 DNA reads TGTGCCAGCAGTTACGGTGGAGTTCAAGCTTTCTTT. The gene calls are TRBV7-2 and TRBJ1-1; the D is unclear. There are 12 residues in the CDR3. Germline V gives CDR1 SGHTA, CDR2 FQGNSA. Deletions cut 6 bases from V and 9 bases from J, with 14 bases between.

V gene TRBV10-3 combines with J gene TRBJ2-5; D might be TRBD1 (5 bases). The ends were cut back, 6 bases at V and 0 bases at J, with 11 bases in the middle. The CDR3 is made up of 14 amino acids. Germline V lookup: CDR1 ENHRY, CDR2 SYGVKD. The CDR3 DNA follows: TGTGCCATCAGCGTCCTAGGGGACCAAGAGACCCAGTACTTC. It codes for CAISVLGDQETQYF.

This chain joins TRBV16 and TRBJ2-1, with TRBD2 as a possible D gene (6 bases). The germline V gene encodes CDR1 KGHSY and CDR2 FQNENV. Trimming cost V 1 base and J 3 bases, with 10 bases left between them. This CDR3 spans 15 amino acids. The CDR3 DNA follows: TGTGCCAGCAGCCAATATACGGGAGTCTACAATGAGCAGTTCTTC. Its translation: CASSQYTGVYNEQFF.

The V gene is TRBV5-1, the J gene TRBJ1-4; 8 bases are shared with TRBD1. V trimming: 6 bases; J trimming: 3 bases; junction bases outside the gene matches: 7. This CDR3 is 15 amino acids long. Germline V gene lookup returns CDR1 SGHRS and CDR2 YFSETQ. The CDR3 coding sequence is TGCGCCAGCACCTTTCAGGGGGCGTCTAATGAAAAACTGTTTTTT. Its translation is CASTFQGASNEKLFF.

The CDR3 sequence: CASGSGQSYGYTF. The CDR3 coding sequence is TGTGCCAGCGGTAGCGGGCAAAGCTATGGCTACACCTTC. This chain links TRBV2 with TRBJ1-2, with unresolved D. V dropped 8 bases and J dropped 4 bases, with 14 bases sitting between them. This CDR3 comprises 13 residues. Germline values: CDR1 SNHLY, CDR2 FYNNEI. The full variable domain, in which reference TRBV2 and TRBJ1-2 provide the parts outside the CDR3, is EPEVTQTPSHQVTQMGQEVILRCVPISNHLYFYWYRQILGQKVEFLVSFYNNEISEKSEIFDDQFSVERPDGSNFTLKIRSTKLEDSAMYFCASGSGQSYGYTFGSGTRLTVV.

The CDR3 sequence: CSARVVHRRQASTDTQYF. The CDR3 DNA reads TGCAGTGCTAGAGTTGTCCACCGTAGACAGGCTAGCACAGATACGCAGTATTTT. The chain uses TRBV20-1 and TRBJ2-3; tentatively, D is TRBD1 (6 bases). Per germline, CDR1 DFQATT and CDR2 SNEGSKA (reference sequence). V gave up 1 base and J gave up 0 bases, with 20 bases separating them. The CDR3 contains 18 residues.

This clonotype has a count of ten or more. This chain joins TRBV7-2 and TRBJ1-5; weak D call: TRBD1 (5 bases). The germline V and J ends were trimmed by 5 bases and 6 bases, with 14 bases remaining between them. This CDR3 comprises 14 residues. Germline V gene lookup returns CDR1 SGHTA and CDR2 FQGNSA. The CDR3 here is CASSQGVGTQPQHF. CDR3 DNA: TGTGCCAGCAGCCAGGGCGTGGGTACTCAGCCCCAGCATTTT.

Worth noting for this clonotype: A read error is likely, as this CDR3 ends without the conserved phenylalanine or tryptophan. The limits of the CDR3 on the DNA are not certain, so only TCRdb's listed CDR3 is given. CDR3 loop: CASSHSNY. The rearrangement joins TRBV14 to TRBJ1-6. The germline CDR1 and CDR2 sequences are SGHDN and FVKESK. Inclusive of both ends, the CDR3 amounts to 8 amino acids.

This clonotype was observed once. The CDR3: CSVGGTGDYGYTF. For the CDR3, the DNA is TGCAGCGTTGGAGGGACGGGCGACTATGGCTACACCTTC. This sequence joins TRBV29-1 and TRBJ1-2, with D perhaps matching TRBD1 (5 bases). V lost 4 bases to trimming and J lost 3 bases, with 12 bases between them. CDR1 and CDR2 (germline): SQVTM, ANQGSEA. The CDR3 has 13 residues.

This clonotype was counted a few times. The chain joins TRBV6-5 to TRBJ2-1; D is uncertain. Germline CDR1 is MNHEY and CDR2 is SVGAGI. The ends were cut back, 6 bases at V and 7 bases at J, with 16 bases in the middle. This CDR3 spans 14 amino acids. CDR3 in DNA: TGTGCCAGCAGGAGGACGGACGCAACGAATGAGCAGTTCTTC. This sequence encodes CASRRTDATNEQFF.

The chain has TRBV20-1 and TRBJ2-4; D gene uncertain. The CDR3 loop spans 13 amino acids. CDR1 and CDR2 from the germline V gene are DFQATT and SNEGSKA (reference sequence). CDR3 nucleotide sequence: TGCAGCGTTACGGGCGTAGCCAAAAACATTCAGTACTTC. Translated, it gives CSVTGVAKNIQYF.

The V and J genes are TRBV5-1 and TRBJ1-5; D might be TRBD1 (6 bases). CDR1 is SGHRS, CDR2 YFSETQ, per germline. CDR3 length: 14 residues. With 0 bases removed from V and 10 bases from J, the gap between germline ends came to 14 bases. DNA for the CDR3: TGCGCCAGCAGCTTGGACAGGGCCGAGGCTCCCCAGCATTTT. This encodes CASSLDRAEAPQHF.

Regarding this clonotype: The junction does not match germline at one end; this may be a read error. V gene TRBV10-3 combines with J gene TRBJ1-6; 10 bases are a match to TRBD1. The CDR3 has 13 amino acids. Germline lookup yields CDR1 ENHRY and CDR2 SYGVKD. CDR3 nucleotide sequence: TGTGCCAGCAGTCCGGGACAGGGGAAAACCCTCCACTTT. Its translation is CASSPGQGKTLHF.

V is TRBV4-3 and J is TRBJ1-2, with D possibly being TRBD1 (5 bases). This CDR3 contains 16 residues. V dropped 0 bases and J dropped 7 bases, with 18 bases sitting between them. Germline loops: CDR1 LGHNA, CDR2 YSLEER. The CDR3: CASSQEPAGSLAGYTF. CDR3 nucleotides: TGCGCCAGCAGCCAAGAACCGGCAGGGTCTTTGGCTGGCTACACCTTC.

This clonotype was picked up many times. The rearrangement uses TRBV15 and TRBJ2-7; D not certain. Trimming stripped 0 bases from V and 3 bases from J, with 6 bases between. The germline gives CDR1 LNHNV, CDR2 YYDKDF (reference sequence). The CDR3 is 13 amino acids. The CDR3: CATSRDLGYEQYF. DNA for the CDR3: TGTGCCACCAGCAGAGATCTGGGCTACGAGCAGTACTTC.

This clonotype has more than one count but fewer than ten. J is TRBJ2-3 and V is TRBV5-4; D remains ambiguous. Germline CDR1 reads SGHNT; CDR2 reads YYREEE (reference sequence). Trimming removed 5 bases from V and 2 bases from J, with 12 bases in between. The CDR3 loop spans 14 amino acids. The CDR3 nucleotides are TGTGCCAGCAGGACGAGCGCGACCACAGATACGCAGTATTTT. Its protein is CASRTSATTDTQYF. The entire variable domain, with the rest obtained from reference TRBV5-4 and TRBJ2-3, is as follows: ETGVTQSPTHLIKTRGQQVTLRCSSQSGHNTVSWYQQALGQGPQFIFQYYREEENGRGNFPPRFSGLQFPNYSSELNVNALELDDSALYLCASRTSATTDTQYFGPGTRLTVL.

Notes on this clonotype: A much bigger clone sits one base away, suggesting this may be a read error. The rearrangement uses TRBV7-2 and TRBJ2-7; D possibly corresponds to TRBD2 (6 bases). Germline V gene sequence: CDR1 SGHTA, CDR2 FQGNSA. This CDR3 is 15 amino acids long. In nucleotides, the CDR3 is TGTGTCAGCAGTTTAGGGGCACTAGCCTCCTACGAGCAGTACTTC. It translates to CVSSLGALASYEQYF.

This clonotype occurred many times. The chain joins TRBV6-4 to TRBJ1-6; D is possibly TRBD1 (5 bases). The V end lost 2 bases, the J end lost 7 bases, and 18 bases lay between the germline ends. This CDR3 has 17 residues. CDR1 is MRHNA and CDR2 is SNTAGT in the germline V gene. CDR3 DNA: TGTGCCAGCAGTGACCCGACGTGGGGCCTGGGGAATTCACCCCTCCACTTT. It encodes CASSDPTWGLGNSPLHF.

This clonotype was found a few times. The gene calls are TRBV20-1 and TRBJ1-5; D is undetermined. The V gene's germline CDR1 is DFQATT and CDR2 SNEGSKA (reference sequence). The ends were cut back, 0 bases at V and 7 bases at J, with 16 bases in the middle. This CDR3 is built from 15 residues. The CDR3 sequence: CSARDRVVSFQPQHF. For the CDR3, the DNA is TGCAGTGCTAGAGATAGGGTTGTGTCGTTCCAGCCCCAGCATTTT.

The chain combines TRBV11-1 with TRBJ2-3, with 11 nucleotides matching TRBD2. The V segment lost 5 bases and the J segment 6 bases; nucleotides outside the gene matches: 7. Germline V gene data show CDR1 as SGHAT and CDR2 as FQDESV (reference sequence). This CDR3 comprises 15 residues. CDR3 sequence: CASSAQRTSGDTQYF. For the CDR3, the DNA is TGTGCCAGCAGCGCTCAGAGGACTAGCGGGGATACGCAGTATTTT.

This clonotype has a count of ten or more. This chain joins TRBV7-9 and TRBJ2-7; the D is unclear. The CDR3 is made up of 12 amino acids. Germline lookup yields CDR1 SEHNR and CDR2 FQNEAQ (reference sequence). V lost 5 bases to trimming and J lost 9 bases, with 14 bases between them. The CDR3 bases are TGTGCCAGCAGCCGTGGCCCCCTGGGGCAGTACTTC. This codes for CASSRGPLGQYF.